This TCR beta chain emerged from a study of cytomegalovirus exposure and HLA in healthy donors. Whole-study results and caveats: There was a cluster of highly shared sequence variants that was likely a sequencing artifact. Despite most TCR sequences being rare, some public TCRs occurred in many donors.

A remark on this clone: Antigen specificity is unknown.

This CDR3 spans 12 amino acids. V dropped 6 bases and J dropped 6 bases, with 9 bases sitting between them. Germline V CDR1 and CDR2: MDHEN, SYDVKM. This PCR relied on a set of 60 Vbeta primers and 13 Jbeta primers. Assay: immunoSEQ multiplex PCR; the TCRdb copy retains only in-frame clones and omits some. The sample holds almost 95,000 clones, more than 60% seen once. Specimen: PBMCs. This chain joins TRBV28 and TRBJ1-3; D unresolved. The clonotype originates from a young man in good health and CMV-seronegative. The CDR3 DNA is TGTGCCAGCAGCACCACAGTAAACACCATATATTTT. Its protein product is CASSTTVNTIYF.